What follows are 13 T cell receptor beta chains derived from one specimen sequenced in a study of OX40 agonist ivuxolimab in advanced cancers. Sequencing used immunoSEQ multiplex PCR; TCRdb keeps in-frame clones, though not all of them. Of around 65,000 clones in the sample, around 93% are singletons; the top ten hold approximately 11%. The sequencing here drew on CD4+ or CD8+ T cells sorted from blood, taken in a trial of the OX40 agonist ivuxolimab. The receptor set was obtained from an adult with an advanced solid tumor such as melanoma, head and neck, liver or kidney cancer.

This chain links TRBV7-3 with TRBJ2-3, with TRBD2 as a possible D gene (6 bases). V gave up 5 bases and J gave up 2 bases, with 14 bases separating them. CDR1 is SGHTA and CDR2 is FQGTGA in the germline V gene. The CDR3 covers 15 residues. The CDR3 loop is CASSAGTAPTDTQYF. The CDR3 DNA is TGTGCCAGCAGCGCCGGGACTGCCCCCACAGATACGCAGTATTTT.

The rearrangement uses TRBV4-3 and TRBJ2-1; D gene uncertain. The germline V and J ends were trimmed by 0 bases and 0 bases, with 18 bases remaining between them. The germline CDR1 and CDR2 sequences are LGHNA and YSLEER. The CDR3 sequence is 19 residues long. CDR3 region: CASSQDSVPGAPSYNEQFF. For the CDR3, the DNA is TGCGCCAGCAGCCAAGATTCCGTCCCGGGTGCCCCCTCCTACAATGAGCAGTTCTTC.

V is TRBV4-3 and J is TRBJ2-1, with D perhaps assigned TRBD1 or TRBD2 (5 bases each). The CDR3 is 18 residues long. V dropped 0 bases and J dropped 2 bases, with 17 bases sitting between them. Germline CDR1 LGHNA, CDR2 YSLEER. The CDR3 DNA follows: TGCGCCAGCAGCCAAGATCATGGGCTTCAGGGACCCTACAATGAGCAGTTCTTC. Protein: CASSQDHGLQGPYNEQFF.

J is TRBJ2-7 and V is TRBV6-5, with D possibly TRBD1 on 6 matching bases. V dropped 0 bases and J dropped 5 bases, with 14 bases sitting between them. The germline V gene has CDR1 MNHEY and CDR2 SVGAGI. CDR3 length: 15 amino acids. The CDR3, as DNA: TGTGCCAGCAGTTACTCAGGGTTTGAGGGGGACGAGCAGTACTTC. As protein: CASSYSGFEGDEQYF.

This chain uses TRBV13 with TRBJ2-3; D may be TRBD2 (5 bases). The germline CDR1 and CDR2 sequences are PRHDT and FYEKMQ (reference sequence). Trimming removed 4 bases from V and 2 bases from J, with 13 bases in between. This CDR3 comprises 15 residues. The CDR3 loop is CASSSLVSLTDTQYF. The CDR3 DNA is TGTGCCAGCAGCTCACTAGTGTCCCTCACAGATACGCAGTATTTT.

Only one count was recorded for this clone. The chain is built from TRBV13 and TRBJ1-3; D possibly corresponds to TRBD1 (6 bases). V gave up 6 bases and J gave up 7 bases, with 13 bases separating them. This CDR3 has 13 amino acids. Looked up from germline, CDR1 is PRHDT and CDR2 is FYEKMQ (reference sequence). This CDR3 is CASSSQGWNTIYF. The CDR3 coding sequence is TGTGCCAGCAGTTCACAGGGTTGGAACACCATATATTTT.

The chain carries TRBV6-6 and TRBJ2-2; 7 bases align to TRBD1. Germline V gene data show CDR1 as MNHNY and CDR2 as SVGAGI (reference sequence). The CDR3 contains 15 residues. Trimming removed 5 bases from V and 2 bases from J; junction bases left unmatched: 5. CDR3 in amino acids: CASSPTGVNTGELFF. CDR3 nucleotide sequence: TGTGCCAGCAGTCCTACAGGGGTAAACACCGGGGAGCTGTTTTTT.

The chain uses TRBV7-9 and TRBJ2-1, with 11 bases fitting TRBD2. Germline CDR1 is SEHNR and CDR2 is FQNEAQ (reference sequence). The CDR3 totals 17 residues. The ends lost 0 bases at V and 7 bases at J; junction bases unmatched: 8. The CDR3 coding sequence is TGTGCCAGCAGCTTAGCGCTAGGGGCTAGCGGGAGGAATGAGCAGTTCTTC. Its protein product is CASSLALGASGRNEQFF. The full variable domain, its missing parts supplied by reference TRBV7-9 and TRBJ2-1, is DTGVSQNPRHKITKRGQNVTFRCDPISEHNRLYWYRQTLGQGPEFLTYFQNEAQLEKSRLLSDRFSAERPKGSFSTLEIQRTEQGDSAMYLCASSLALGASGRNEQFFGPGTRLTVL.

This clone was seen only once. The chain employs TRBV19 and TRBJ2-1; the D gene is possibly TRBD2 (5 bases). Trimming left V 3 bases short and J 1 base short, with 22 bases between. Germline V CDR1 and CDR2: LNHDA, SQIVND (reference sequence). The CDR3 has 19 residues. CDR3 coding DNA: TGTGCCAGTAGTATGCTGCGGGCGGAAGGTTCTCAATCCTACAATGAGCAGTTCTTC. Amino acid sequence: CASSMLRAEGSQSYNEQFF.

The rearrangement joins TRBV28 to TRBJ2-2; TRBD2 might be the D (6 bases). The CDR3 extends over 15 amino acids. V was cut by 8 bases and J by 4 bases, with 17 bases left in between. Germline CDR1 and CDR2: MDHEN and SYDVKM. CDR3 sequence (DNA): TGTGCCAGCGAACTAGCTAGGGCCCCCACCGGGGAGCTGTTTTTT. This translates into CASELARAPTGELFF.

This clone was seen a handful of times. Other DNA sequences from this sample encode an identical CDR3 as well. The J gene is TRBJ2-5, the V gene TRBV7-9; 8 bases line up with TRBD1. Germline CDR1 SEHNR, CDR2 FQNEAQ (reference sequence). CDR3 length equals 15 residues. The J segment lost 1 base and the V segment lost 2 bases, leaving 3 bases of the junction unmatched. The CDR3 bases are TGTGCCAGCAGCTTAAGGACAGGGACCCAAGAGACCCAGTACTTC. It specifies CASSLRTGTQETQYF.

Here the CDR3 DNA reads TGTGCCAGCAGCGTAGGGGCGGGGTATGGCTACACCTTC. This encodes CASSVGAGYGYTF. The V call is TRBV9, the J call TRBJ1-2; D call uncertain. The ends were cut back, 0 bases at V and 5 bases at J, with 8 bases in the middle. The CDR3 loop spans 13 amino acids. Germline V lookup: CDR1 SGDLS, CDR2 YYNGEE.

As for this clone: One junction end disagrees with the germline gene, perhaps due to a read error. The V and J genes are TRBV4-2 and TRBJ1-5; no clear D gene. The length of the CDR3 is 17 residues. Germline CDR1 LGHNA, CDR2 YNFKEQ. CDR3 sequence: CAGSQDLAVYSNQPQHF. Written as DNA, the CDR3 is TGTGCCGGCAGCCAAGATCTCGCAGTCTATAGCAATCAGCCCCAGCATTTT.